The 27 T cell receptor beta chains given below trace back to one sample, sequenced in a study of blood T cell repertoires in COVID-19. This table comes from immunoSEQ multiplex PCR, and its TCRdb copy is limited to in-frame clones, with some not included. This table holds approximately 240,000 clones, roughly 80% found once. The sample consisted of peripheral blood. Receptors originate from a woman in her twenties or thirties who had recovered from COVID-19.

J is TRBJ2-1 and V is TRBV5-1; D may be TRBD2 (6 bases). The V and J ends lost 4 bases and 4 bases respectively, with 18 bases between them. The CDR3 sequence is 16 residues long. Germline CDR1 is SGHRS and CDR2 is YFSETQ. CDR3 residues: CASSPYERARYNEQFF. The CDR3 region has the DNA TGCGCCAGCAGCCCGTACGAGCGGGCAAGATACAATGAGCAGTTCTTC.

This chain links TRBV9 with TRBJ1-3, with D maybe TRBD1 (5 bases). Trimming took 1 base from V and 0 from J, leaving 8 bases between them. This CDR3 region has 15 residues. CDR1 and CDR2 (germline): SGDLS, YYNGEE. CDR3 residues: CASSVSGASGNTIYF. CDR3 nucleotide sequence: TGTGCCAGCAGCGTAAGCGGGGCCTCTGGAAACACCATATATTTT.

CDR3 DNA: TGTGCCAGCAGCGCCGGACAGGGGGCCTATGGCTACACCTTC. This encodes CASSAGQGAYGYTF. The gene calls are TRBV7-9 and TRBJ1-2; 11 positions match TRBD1. This CDR3 is built from 14 residues. J gave up 4 bases and V 5 bases, and 3 bases lay outside the gene matches. Germline loops: CDR1 SEHNR, CDR2 FQNEAQ (reference sequence).

This clone has more than one count but fewer than ten. The chain carries TRBV7-8 and TRBJ2-7, with 9 bases that match TRBD2. This CDR3 has 19 amino acids. Losses at the gene ends were 5 bases for V and 0 bases for J; bases not matched to a gene: 17. The germline V gene has CDR1 SGHVS and CDR2 FQNEAQ. The CDR3 region is CASSRTRGPSGTSSYEQYF. CDR3 nucleotide sequence: TGTGCCAGCAGCCGGACGAGGGGCCCTAGCGGGACCAGCTCCTACGAGCAGTACTTC.

The chain links TRBV27 to TRBJ2-1; TRBD2 is a possible D gene (6 bases). The CDR3 has 15 residues. The V end lost 2 bases, the J end lost 6 bases, and 14 bases lay between the germline ends. Germline CDR1 and CDR2: MNHEY and SMNVEV (reference sequence). The DNA of the CDR3 is TGTGCCAGCAGTTTACCCGGGACTTGGGGCAATGAGCAGTTCTTC. Translating gives CASSLPGTWGNEQFF.

This chain uses TRBV5-1 with TRBJ2-5, with TRBD2 matching over 9 bases. This CDR3 is 15 amino acids long. Germline CDR1 SGHRS, CDR2 YFSETQ. The V and J ends lost 4 bases and 3 bases, in that order; junction bases with no gene match: 7. CDR3 nucleotides: TGCGCCAGCAGCGTTAGCGGGAGCAGGGAAGAGACCCAGTACTTC. Translation gives CASSVSGSREETQYF.

This chain connects TRBV25-1 to TRBJ2-7; the D gene is possibly TRBD1 (5 bases). V was pared by 4 bases and J by 3 bases, with 16 bases between. Germline CDR1 is MGHDK and CDR2 is SYGVNS. The CDR3 is 15 amino acids. CDR3 in amino acids: CASSVGRAIYYEQYF. The CDR3, as DNA: TGTGCCAGCAGTGTGGGCAGGGCCATTTACTACGAGCAGTACTTC.

CDR3 in amino acids: CASSLVRVGGKPYEQYF. The CDR3 nucleotides are TGTGCCAGCAGCTTAGTCCGGGTAGGGGGAAAGCCCTACGAGCAGTACTTC. The chain employs TRBV7-8 and TRBJ2-7, with D perhaps TRBD1 (6 bases). This CDR3 comprises 17 residues. Germline-derived CDR1 and CDR2 are SGHVS and FQNEAQ. V was cut by 1 base and J by 2 bases, with 18 bases left in between.

The genes are TRBV2 and TRBJ2-5; TRBD1 aligns across 8 bases. The CDR3 has 13 residues. V dropped 6 bases and J dropped 5; count of bases not matched to a gene: 5. CDR1 and CDR2 from the germline V gene are SNHLY and FYNNEI. Written as DNA, the CDR3 is TGTGCCAGCAGACCCCAGGGGGCCGAGACCCAGTACTTC. As protein: CASRPQGAETQYF.

This clone was detected many times. The chain links TRBV6-5 to TRBJ1-6; 10 bases match TRBD1. Germline CDR1 is MNHEY and CDR2 is SVGAGI. The CDR3 runs to 14 residues. V lost 8 bases, J lost 5 bases, and 3 bases stayed unmatched. CDR3 nucleotides: TGTGCCAGCCGCGACAGGGGGCATAATTCACCCCTCCACTTT. This codes for CASRDRGHNSPLHF.

This clone was seen a single time. The chain employs TRBV3-1 (or the pseudogene TRBV3-2) and TRBJ2-7, with TRBD1 identical over 10 bases. The CDR3 contains 14 residues. The V gene end was trimmed by 2 bases and the J gene end by 7 bases; junction bases not matched to a gene: 5. CDR1 and CDR2 (germline): LGHDT, YNNKEL (reference sequence). In nucleotides, the CDR3 is TGTGCCAGCAGCCAACCCGGGACAGGGGAGGAGCAGTACTTC. Amino acid sequence: CASSQPGTGEEQYF.

The genes are TRBV5-1 and TRBJ1-1, with 9 bases aligning to TRBD1. Germline lookup yields CDR1 SGHRS and CDR2 YFSETQ. The CDR3 runs to 14 residues. With 7 bases clipped from V and 4 bases from J, the junction kept 8 bases outside the gene matches. The CDR3 region has the DNA TGCGCCAGCGGTGACTTGACAGGGGGCACTGAAGCTTTCTTT. Its translation is CASGDLTGGTEAFF.

This clone has just a few counts. The gene calls are TRBV6-2 or TRBV6-3 and TRBJ2-3; D call uncertain. The CDR3 runs to 16 residues. Trimming removed 6 bases at V and 1 base at J, with 17 bases between. Germline lookup yields CDR1 MNHEY and CDR2 SVGEGT. This chain's CDR3 is CASSPNLFPGTDTQYF. The DNA of the CDR3 is TGTGCCAGCAGCCCTAATCTCTTTCCGGGCACAGATACGCAGTATTTT.

This rearrangement joins TRBV7-8 to TRBJ2-7; TRBD1 agrees at 7 bases. Trimming cost V 4 bases and J 3 bases; bases outside gene matches: 6. Germline values: CDR1 SGHVS, CDR2 FQNEAQ. The CDR3 extends over 14 amino acids. The CDR3 reads CASSYRWTGYEQYF. The CDR3 region has the DNA TGTGCCAGCAGCTACAGATGGACAGGCTACGAGCAGTACTTC.

The rearrangement uses TRBV18 and TRBJ2-5, with unresolved D. The CDR3 totals 11 residues. V lost 6 bases and J lost 5, with 7 bases in between. Germline lookup yields CDR1 KGHSH and CDR2 LQKENI. The CDR3 reads CASSTEETQYF. CDR3 sequence (DNA): TGTGCCAGCTCGACGGAGGAGACCCAGTACTTC. Full variable domain (missing parts from reference TRBV18 and TRBJ2-5): NAGVMQNPRHLVRRRGQEARLRCSPMKGHSHVYWYRQLPEEGLKFMVYLQKENIIDESGMPKERFSAEFPKEGPSILRIQQVVRGDSAAYFCASSTEETQYFGPGTRLLVL.

This clone was picked up one time. The chain is built from TRBV6-6 and TRBJ1-1; no clear D. This CDR3 has 13 amino acids. V was pared by 5 bases and J by 4 bases, with 11 bases between. Germline V gene data show CDR1 as MNHNY and CDR2 as SVGAGI (reference sequence). Written as DNA, the CDR3 is TGTGCCAGCAGTCGCATAGTCTTCACTGAAGCTTTCTTT. It specifies CASSRIVFTEAFF.

For this clone: The sample has other DNA sequences that encode this CDR3 too. The V call is TRBV28, the J call TRBJ1-2; weak D call: TRBD1 (6 bases). This CDR3 spans 13 amino acids. Per germline, CDR1 MDHEN and CDR2 SYDVKM. Trimming pared 4 bases from V and 2 bases from J, leaving 8 bases between. CDR3 amino acids: CASSSGQNYGYTF. The CDR3 DNA reads TGTGCCAGCAGTTCTGGACAGAACTATGGCTACACCTTC.

This chain joins TRBV18 and TRBJ2-7; 11 bases fit TRBD2. V was pared by 5 bases and J by 6 bases, with 3 bases of the junction left unmatched. The CDR3 is 13 residues long. The germline V gene has CDR1 KGHSH and CDR2 LQKENI. The CDR3 nucleotides read TGTGCCAGCTCAGGACTAGCGGGTTCCGAGCAGTACTTC. Translating gives CASSGLAGSEQYF. Using reference TRBV18 and TRBJ2-7 for the parts outside the CDR3, the full variable domain is NAGVMQNPRHLVRRRGQEARLRCSPMKGHSHVYWYRQLPEEGLKFMVYLQKENIIDESGMPKERFSAEFPKEGPSILRIQQVVRGDSAAYFCASSGLAGSEQYFGPGTRLTVT.

This clone was recorded only once. The V and J genes are TRBV6-1 and TRBJ1-3, with D perhaps TRBD1 (5 bases). Germline-derived CDR1 and CDR2 are MNHNS and SASEGT. V was trimmed by 0 bases and J by 10 bases, leaving 16 bases between them. The CDR3 runs to 15 residues. The CDR3 sequence: CASSEARVGRATIYF. In DNA form, the CDR3 reads TGTGCCAGCAGTGAAGCGCGAGTAGGCAGGGCGACCATATATTTT.

This chain joins TRBV28 and TRBJ2-2; 7 nucleotides match TRBD2. Trimming took 3 bases from V and 3 from J; bases not matched to a gene: 7. Looked up from germline, CDR1 is MDHEN and CDR2 is SYDVKM. The CDR3 extends over 16 amino acids. CDR3 bases: TGTGCCAGCAGTTTGCTTGGGGACTACCACACCGGGGAGCTGTTTTTT. Its protein is CASSLLGDYHTGELFF.

This chain connects TRBV28 to TRBJ2-7, with 8 positions matching TRBD2. Germline trimming cut 3 bases from V and 4 bases from J; bases unmatched to any gene: 5. The CDR3 is 14 residues long. CDR1 MDHEN and CDR2 SYDVKM come from the germline V gene. CDR3 loop: CASSFGGRWYEQYF. The CDR3 coding sequence is TGTGCCAGCAGTTTCGGCGGGAGGTGGTACGAGCAGTACTTC.

This chain connects TRBV15 to TRBJ2-1, with TRBD2 matching 9 bases. V trimming: 5 bases; J trimming: 8 bases; junction bases outside the gene matches: 16. Looked up from germline, CDR1 is LNHNV and CDR2 is YYDKDF (reference sequence). The CDR3 is 17 amino acids. The CDR3 sequence: CATSERESAGGSHEQFF. The CDR3 nucleotides are TGTGCCACCAGCGAGAGAGAATCAGCGGGAGGCAGCCATGAGCAGTTCTTC. Based on the CDR3 plus reference TRBV15 and TRBJ2-1, the full variable domain is DAMVIQNPRYQVTQFGKPVTLSCSQTLNHNVMYWYQQKSSQAPKLLFHYYDKDFNNEADTPDNFQSRRPNTSFCFLDIRSPGLGDTAMYLCATSERESAGGSHEQFFGPGTRLTVL.

The chain has TRBV12-3 or TRBV12-4 and TRBJ2-5; D is perhaps TRBD1 (6 bases). V dropped 8 bases and J dropped 4 bases, with 11 bases sitting between them. The CDR3 runs 12 residues. In DNA, the CDR3 is TGTGCCAGCGCTACAGGGCTAGAGACCCAGTACTTC. This encodes CASATGLETQYF.

The chain carries TRBV2 and TRBJ1-3; D is unresolved. The CDR3 is 13 residues long. CDR1 SNHLY and CDR2 FYNNEI come from the germline V gene. Trimming cost V 6 bases and J 3 bases, with 9 bases left between them. The CDR3 coding sequence is TGTGCCAGCAGGCCGACAATTGGAAACACCATATATTTT. This codes for CASRPTIGNTIYF.

V is TRBV28 and J is TRBJ2-7; 7 bases are shared with TRBD1. V lost 4 bases, J lost 5 bases, and 5 bases stayed unmatched. The germline CDR1 and CDR2 sequences are MDHEN and SYDVKM. CDR3 size: 13 residues. Here the CDR3 DNA reads TGTGCCAGCAGTTACCCCGGACAGGACGAGCAGTACTTC. Amino acids: CASSYPGQDEQYF.

Notes on this clone: Other DNA sequences in this sample translate to the same CDR3. The chain carries TRBV5-1 and TRBJ1-1; a possible D gene is TRBD1 (5 bases). V lost 0 bases and J 5 bases, leaving 11 bases between the germline ends. CDR3 length: 14 amino acids. CDR1 is SGHRS, CDR2 YFSETQ, per germline. CDR3 loop: CASSLDREGTEAFF. CDR3 in DNA: TGCGCCAGCAGCTTGGATAGGGAGGGGACTGAAGCTTTCTTT.

This clone was picked up a small number of times. The chain has TRBV2 and TRBJ2-3; 8 bases map to TRBD2. The CDR3 extends over 14 amino acids. V lost 7 bases to trimming and J lost 6 bases; unmatched junction nucleotides: 9. CDR1 SNHLY and CDR2 FYNNEI come from the germline V gene. The CDR3 bases are TGTGCCAGCATGGTACGGGAGGGCTGGGATACGCAGTATTTT. Translating gives CASMVREGWDTQYF. The variable domain in full, completed from reference TRBV2 and TRBJ2-3, reads EPEVTQTPSHQVTQMGQEVILRCVPISNHLYFYWYRQILGQKVEFLVSFYNNEISEKSEIFDDQFSVERPDGSNFTLKIRSTKLEDSAMYFCASMVREGWDTQYFGPGTRLTVL.